These 16 T cell receptor beta chains were sequenced from one sample in a study of response to subunit inactivated influenza vaccine. TCRdb used MiXCR to reprocess the RT-PCR reads, holding one entry per CDR3 protein. The sample includes over 650,000 distinct CDR3 sequences, less than 20% of them seen just once. Sample: PBMCs from blood, taken more than 4 days after vaccination. These receptors were collected from a middle-aged man who received an inactivated influenza vaccine.

In its sample, this clonotype was seen many times. The chain uses TRBV6-2 or TRBV6-3 and TRBJ2-1; 10 bases align to TRBD2. With V trimmed by 6 bases and J by 5 bases, 7 bases remained unmatched. Germline CDR1 and CDR2: MNHEY and SVGEGT. The CDR3 has 15 amino acids. The CDR3 is CASSPSGLADNEQFF. In DNA form, the CDR3 reads TGTGCCAGCAGCCCCTCCGGACTAGCGGACAATGAGCAGTTCTTC.

Relative to its sample, this clonotype is medium-sized. The chain links TRBV20-1 to TRBJ1-2; 8 nucleotides align to TRBD1. Germline V gives CDR1 DFQATT, CDR2 SNEGSKA (reference sequence). V lost 6 bases, J lost 0 bases, and 9 bases stayed unmatched. CDR3 length: 15 amino acids. The CDR3 DNA is TGCAGTGCCAATGGACAGGGCTTGCCTAACTATGGCTACACCTTC. Translation gives CSANGQGLPNYGYTF.

The rearrangement joins TRBV24-1 to TRBJ2-1; 8 bases are a match to TRBD1. Germline CDR1 reads KGHDR; CDR2 reads SFDVKD. The V gene end was trimmed by 3 bases and the J gene end by 9 bases; junction bases not matched to a gene: 9. The CDR3 is 15 amino acids. The CDR3 region has the DNA TGTGCCACCAGTGATCTCGGACAGGGACGTGGTGAGCAGTTCTTC. It translates to CATSDLGQGRGEQFF.

The sample holds many counts of this clonotype. This sequence joins TRBV7-2 and TRBJ2-1, with 13 bases lining up with TRBD2. Germline assignment: CDR1 SGHTA and CDR2 FQGNSA. V dropped 3 bases and J dropped 10; count of bases not matched to a gene: 3. The CDR3 spans 14 residues. DNA for the CDR3: TGTGCCAGCAGCTTTACTAGCGGGGGGGCAGAGCAGTTCTTC. This encodes CASSFTSGGAEQFF.

Ten or more counts support this clonotype. The CDR3 loop is CASSEWGNQETQYF. In DNA form, the CDR3 reads TGTGCCAGCAGTGAATGGGGTAACCAAGAGACCCAGTACTTC. The chain employs TRBV25-1 and TRBJ2-5, with D unclear. V dropped 1 base and J dropped 0 bases, with 6 bases sitting between them. CDR1 is MGHDK and CDR2 is SYGVNS in the germline V gene. The CDR3 covers 14 residues.

The chain recombines TRBV28 with TRBJ2-3; 15 bases align to TRBD2. J was trimmed by 4 bases and V by 3 bases; bases with no gene match: 5. CDR3 size: 17 residues. CDR1 is MDHEN, CDR2 SYDVKM, per germline. The CDR3 DNA reads as TGTGCCAGCAGTTTGTCCGGGACTAGCGGGAGGTCAGATACGCAGTATTTT. Protein sequence: CASSLSGTSGRSDTQYF.

This clonotype has a handful of counts. The chain uses TRBV4-3 and TRBJ2-3; 11 bases align to TRBD2. Trimming at V came to 1 base and at J to 0 bases, leaving 3 bases not matched to a gene. CDR3 length equals 17 residues. Germline CDR1 LGHNA, CDR2 YSLEER. The CDR3 region has the DNA TGCGCCAGCAGCCAAGGAACTAGCGGGAGTAGCACAGATACGCAGTATTTT. The encoded protein is CASSQGTSGSSTDTQYF.

The J gene is TRBJ1-1, the V gene TRBV4-1, with no clear D. Trimming shortened V by 2 bases and J by 1 base, and 14 bases separated the two germline ends. The germline CDR1 and CDR2 sequences are MGHRA and YSYEKL. The CDR3 is made up of 16 amino acids. The CDR3 DNA sequence: TGCGCCAGCAGCCAAACCATGGGCGTGGGGAACACTGAAGCTTTCTTT. It codes for CASSQTMGVGNTEAFF.

The chain couples TRBV12-3 or TRBV12-4 to TRBJ2-3; 9 bases are shared with TRBD2. J lost 3 bases, V lost 6 bases, and 13 bases had no gene match. CDR3 length: 17 residues. The CDR3 reads CASRGFVSGRWTDTQYF. The CDR3 DNA is TGTGCCAGCAGGGGGTTCGTTAGCGGGAGATGGACAGATACGCAGTATTTT.

The chain has TRBV20-1 and TRBJ2-1, with 13 bases fitting TRBD2. Germline trimming cut 5 bases from V and 8 bases from J; bases unmatched to any gene: 6. The CDR3 has 14 residues. Germline V gene lookup returns CDR1 DFQATT and CDR2 SNEGSKA (reference sequence). The CDR3 is CSAFGTSGIDEQFF. CDR3 DNA sequence: TGCAGTGCTTTCGGGACTAGCGGGATTGATGAGCAGTTCTTC.

The table lists this clonotype with a few counts. The chain is built from TRBV12-3 or TRBV12-4 and TRBJ2-2; D is undetermined. This CDR3 has 14 residues. The V end was cut by 3 bases, the J end by 3 bases, with 8 bases between. The CDR3 DNA reads TGTGCCAGCAGTTTTTTCACAGACACCGGGGAGCTGTTTTTT. It codes for CASSFFTDTGELFF.

The genes are TRBV4-3 and TRBJ2-7; D not certain. The CDR3 consists of 13 residues. CDR1 and CDR2 (germline): LGHNA, YSLEER. The V end lost 0 bases, the J end lost 4 bases, and 7 bases lay between the germline ends. CDR3 coding DNA: TGCGCCAGCAGCCAAGATGGCTTATACGAGCAGTACTTC. Amino acid sequence: CASSQDGLYEQYF.

This clonotype came up a few times. The rearrangement uses TRBV12-3 or TRBV12-4 and TRBJ2-5; no firm D call. V was trimmed by 6 bases and J by 5 bases, leaving 16 bases between them. The CDR3 is 14 amino acids. Here the CDR3 DNA reads TGTGCCAGCAGAGCTAATACCAATCTGGAGACCCAGTACTTC. Amino acid sequence: CASRANTNLETQYF.

Remarks on this clonotype: A read error is possible here, since a much larger clone lies one base away. The chain uses TRBV20-1 and TRBJ2-7, with D perhaps matching TRBD2 (5 bases). V was pared by 7 bases and J by 1 base, with 20 bases between. The CDR3 runs to 15 residues. Germline lookup yields CDR1 DFQATT and CDR2 SNEGSKA (reference sequence). The CDR3 region has the DNA TGCAGTGTCTTGGTGAAAAAAGGACTGTCCTACGAGCAGTACTTC. Amino acid sequence: CSVLVKKGLSYEQYF.

Comments on this clonotype: The junction departs from the called germline gene at one end, perhaps through a read error. The V gene is TRBV5-1, the J gene TRBJ2-2; D unresolved. This CDR3 has 14 residues. Germline CDR1 reads SGHRS; CDR2 reads YFSETQ. The CDR3: CASSLDTYTGELFF. CDR3 nucleotides: TGTGCCAGCAGCTTAGACACTTACACCGGGGAGCTGTTTTTT. Complete variable domain (other parts from reference TRBV5-1 and TRBJ2-2): KAGVTQTPRYLIKTRGQQVTLSCSPISGHRSVSWYQQTPGQGLQFLFEYFSETQRNKGNFPGRFSGRQFSNSRSEMNVSTLELGDSALYLCASSLDTYTGELFFGEGSRLTVL.

CDR3 amino acids: CATSAGTSNQPQHF. CDR3 in DNA: TGTGCCACCAGTGCCGGGACTAGCAATCAGCCCCAGCATTTT. The chain couples TRBV24-1 to TRBJ1-5, with D possibly TRBD1 on 5 matching bases. CDR3 length: 14 amino acids. Trimming took 5 bases from V and 0 from J, leaving 7 bases between them. Germline CDR1 and CDR2: KGHDR and SFDVKD.